This T cell receptor (beta chain) was identified in a study of T cell changes during pregnancy in multiple sclerosis (dated by TCRdb to about 2019). For the wider study: Changes in the T cell repertoire over the course of pregnancy were examined in this study in women with multiple sclerosis.

CDR1 is given as SEHNR and CDR2 as FQNEAQ, both from the germline V gene (reference sequence). V and J are truncated by 0 bases and 4 bases respectively, leaving an intervening sequence of 11 bases. There are 15 amino acids in the CDR3, from cysteine to phenylalanine inclusive. CDR3 DNA is the only sequence kept; it has 45 bases, read in frame from the first base. Library prep was done by the immunoSEQ multiplex PCR assay. The source is immuneACCESS, and TCRdb retained only in-frame sequences with V and J called. Part of the clones is not carried over; for the studies checked, unresolved V genes explain less than half of this, and the remainder is unexplained. This sample gives around 50,000 clones in total; around 90% of them show up just once. 0.55% to 0.65% of the sample is held by the ten biggest clonotypes. With respect to this clone: The specificity of this receptor is unknown. No base quality information exists; no much larger clone differs at one position.

The sequence joins TRBV7-9 to TRBJ2-3; a tentative D match to TRBD1 spans 6 bases. This material consisted of CD4+ T cells from peripheral blood mononuclear cells, taken after pregnancy. This receptor was obtained from a female donor in good health, enrolled as a control in a pregnancy study. The CDR3 region reads CASSLARAGADTQYF. The DNA reads TGTGCCAGCAGCTTAGCGAGAGCAGGGGCAGATACGCAGTATTTT.